The table lists the clone carrying this TCR beta chain with a few counts. CDR1 and CDR2 from the germline V gene are SGHRS and YFSETQ. V was cut by 6 bases and J by 1 base, with 9 bases left in between. The CDR3 contains 13 residues. TCRdb recomputed calls from the RT-PCR reads with MiXCR, one row per CDR3 protein. Of 650,000 to 800,000 distinct CDR3 sequences in the sample, approximately 14% were seen once. The data stem from a study of response to subunit inactivated influenza vaccine. Sequences were derived from PBMCs from blood, sampled approximately 15 days before vaccination. The rearrangement uses TRBV5-1 and TRBJ2-3, with D perhaps matching TRBD2 (5 bases). This TCR was sampled from a man in his fifties who received an inactivated influenza vaccine. The CDR3 protein is CASTISGTDTQYF. CDR3 DNA sequence: TGCGCCAGCACGATTAGCGGCACAGATACGCAGTATTTT.